This T cell receptor beta chain is from a study of blood T cells in healthy people across ages. CDR1 is SQVTM, CDR2 ANQGSEA, per germline. The germline V and J ends were trimmed by 0 bases and 2 bases, with 5 bases remaining between them. The CDR3 is 12 residues long. For every donor, a draw yielded approximately 9.8 milliliters of peripheral blood. Through a sample-barcoded 5' primer and a J-beta primer mix, a second PCR was run for about 6 to 11 cycles. TCRdb analysed the 5' RACE reads with MiXCR anew, one entry per CDR3 protein. The sample records about 760,000 distinct CDR3 sequences, around 25% being singletons. Another study also made use of these data, one on T cells of mothers and their children.

The clonotype comes from a boy between 10 and 17 years old in good health. Sequenced input: blood. This rearrangement joins TRBV29-1 to TRBJ2-7; no definite D call. Here the CDR3 DNA reads TGCAGCGTTGAAGATGCGGCCTACGAGCAGTACTTC. This encodes CSVEDAAYEQYF.